This T cell receptor beta chain was observed in a study of beta chain features in type 1 diabetes. Study-wide findings and caveats: Among all four CD4+ subsets, Type 1 diabetes patients had TCRB CDR3s that were moderately but significantly shorter. Equally in patients and controls, shorter templates might have been favored by PCR. In type 1 diabetes patients, VDJ junctions had fewer insertions; deletions at these junctions were more frequent.

Sorted populations all exceeded 95% purity. Per the germline V gene, CDR1 is SQVTM and CDR2 is ANQGSEA. The CDR3 loop spans 15 amino acids. V lost 7 bases, J lost 7 bases, and 17 bases stayed unmatched. As to this clone: What it binds is not known.

As every portion of the isolated RNA was reverse transcribed, the sequencing read expressed TCRB transcripts. Sequenced by immunoSEQ multiplex PCR; TCRdb stores in-frame clones only, minus some. This table holds about 340,000 clones, approximately 13% found once. The gene calls are TRBV29-1 and TRBJ2-7; 9 bases align to TRBD1. Sample: naive CD4+ T cells from blood. This clonotype was sampled from a woman aged 18 to 35 with type 1 diabetes. The CDR3: CSAKRGQGPAGEQYV. CDR3 in DNA: TGCAGCGCCAAGCGAGGACAGGGGCCCGCTGGGGAGCAGTACGTC.